This T cell receptor (beta chain) was profiled in a study of cytomegalovirus exposure and HLA in healthy donors. This clone was counted a single time. Its antigen is currently unknown. PCR employed 60 Vbeta and 13 Jbeta primers. Sequencing used immunoSEQ multiplex PCR; TCRdb keeps in-frame clones, though not all of them. The sample records approximately 120,000 clones, 83% being singletons. Study-wide results and caveats: Overall, roughly 170 TCR beta chains were annotated as cytomegalovirus-associated.

The CDR3 is made up of 15 amino acids. Germline V lookup: CDR1 SNHLY, CDR2 FYNNEI. The chain has TRBV2 and TRBJ2-5; D not certain. Judging by the DNA end, TRBJ2-7 fits better; the J call may be wrong. The receptor comes from a middle-aged woman in good health and CMV-seropositive. The sequencing input was PBMCs. CDR3 coding DNA: TGTGCCAGCAGCCCCCTCCCGTCGGGTTCCTACGAGCAGTACTTC. Translation gives CASSPLPSGSYEQYF.